This T cell receptor beta chain was sequenced for a study of cytomegalovirus exposure and HLA in healthy donors. Points on this clone: Antigen specificity is unknown.

General study findings and limits: Information on immune exposure was restricted to one variable (CMV serostatus). Productive rates of about 90% or about 30% were seen for most TCR beta V segments in an earlier analysis.

13 Jbeta primers and 60 Vbeta primers were used for the PCR. Here immunoSEQ multiplex PCR was the method, and the copy in TCRdb shows in-frame clones only, minus some. The table shows 160,000 or so clones, with around four fifths occurring only once. The V gene end was trimmed by 1 base and the J gene end by 6 bases; junction bases not matched to a gene: 8. CDR3 length: 15 residues. Germline V gene sequence: CDR1 SGHAT, CDR2 FQNNGV. Sequencing was done on a sample of PBMCs. The chain uses TRBV11-2 and TRBJ1-2; 7 bases are a match to TRBD1. The sequence was obtained from a woman aged 45-60 years in good health and CMV-seronegative. DNA of the CDR3: TGTGCCAGCAGCTTAGTCGAGACAGGGTATCATGGCTACACCTTC. It translates to CASSLVETGYHGYTF.